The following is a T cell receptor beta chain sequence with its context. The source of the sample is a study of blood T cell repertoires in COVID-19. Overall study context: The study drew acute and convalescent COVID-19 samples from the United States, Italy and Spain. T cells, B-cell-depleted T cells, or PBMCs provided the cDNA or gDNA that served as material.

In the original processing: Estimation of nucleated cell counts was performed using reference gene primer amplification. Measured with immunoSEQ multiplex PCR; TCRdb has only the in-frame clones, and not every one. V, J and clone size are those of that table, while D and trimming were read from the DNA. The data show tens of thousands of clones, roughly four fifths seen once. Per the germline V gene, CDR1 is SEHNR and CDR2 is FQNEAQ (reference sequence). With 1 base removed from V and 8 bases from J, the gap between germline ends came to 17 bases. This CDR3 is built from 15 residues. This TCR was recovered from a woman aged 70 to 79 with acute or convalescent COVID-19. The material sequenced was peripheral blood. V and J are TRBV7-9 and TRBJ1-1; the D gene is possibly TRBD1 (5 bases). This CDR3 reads CASSLDGTEGREAFF. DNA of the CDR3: TGTGCCAGCAGCTTAGACGGGACTGAGGGCAGGGAAGCTTTCTTT.